Below, 9 T cell receptor beta chains from the same sample are listed, as sequenced in a study of identifying expanded T cells in peripheral blood. The table came from immunoSEQ multiplex PCR; TCRdb's copy has only in-frame clones and leaves some out. The sample gives about 52,000 clones, roughly 82% of which show up once; around 15% is in the top ten. The material sequenced was blood. These receptor sequences come from a person between 18 and 75 years old in good health.

This chain uses TRBV4-2 with TRBJ1-1; 7 bases match TRBD1. Trimming removed 1 base from V and 5 bases from J; junction bases left unmatched: 4. CDR3 length: 14 residues. The V gene's germline CDR1 is LGHNA and CDR2 YNFKEQ. The CDR3 here is CASSQGQGSTEAFF. In DNA, the CDR3 is TGTGCCAGCAGCCAAGGACAGGGAAGTACTGAAGCTTTCTTT.

The V gene is TRBV14, the J gene TRBJ2-2; TRBD2 agrees at 8 bases. This CDR3 spans 16 amino acids. Germline V gene sequence: CDR1 SGHDN, CDR2 FVKESK. The V and J ends lost 8 bases and 2 bases, in that order; junction bases with no gene match: 10. CDR3 DNA sequence: TGTGCCAGCCGAAAGGCAGCGGGGGTCAACACCGGGGAGCTGTTTTTT. The encoded protein is CASRKAAGVNTGELFF.

This sequence joins TRBV30 and TRBJ2-2; D remains ambiguous. V dropped 0 bases and J dropped 1 base, with 12 bases sitting between them. The CDR3 covers 16 residues. CDR1 and CDR2 from the germline V gene are GTSNPN and SVGIG (reference sequence). The CDR3 region is CAWSVIGQLNTGELFF. CDR3 coding DNA: TGTGCCTGGAGTGTAATCGGCCAATTGAACACCGGGGAGCTGTTTTTT.

This clone came up a few times. The CDR3 DNA reads TGTGCCAGCATGGTTACGGGATTAAGGAATGAAAAACTGTTTTTT. Translating gives CASMVTGLRNEKLFF. The genes are TRBV2 and TRBJ1-4; D unresolved. The CDR3 consists of 15 residues. The V gene lost 7 bases and the J gene lost 5 bases, with 17 bases spanning the gap. Germline CDR1 reads SNHLY; CDR2 reads FYNNEI.

The gene calls are TRBV11-2 and TRBJ2-7; either TRBD1 or TRBD2 may fit D (5 bases each). CDR3 length equals 17 residues. Trimming took 2 bases from V and 6 from J, leaving 23 bases between them. Germline V gives CDR1 SGHAT, CDR2 FQNNGV. Here the CDR3 reads CASSLLDYPGTTSEQYF. The DNA for the CDR3 is TGTGCCAGCAGCTTACTTGATTATCCAGGGACGACTTCCGAGCAGTACTTC.

This rearrangement joins TRBV6-5 to TRBJ1-2, with a tentative D call TRBD1 (6 bases). V was clipped by 9 bases and J by 5 bases, with 16 bases between them. This CDR3 is built from 13 residues. The germline CDR1 and CDR2 sequences are MNHEY and SVGAGI. Here the CDR3 reads CASGAPGAYGYTF. DNA of the CDR3: TGTGCCAGTGGAGCCCCGGGGGCTTATGGCTACACCTTC.

The chain couples TRBV6-1 to TRBJ2-7, with D tentatively TRBD1 or TRBD2 (5 bases each). CDR3 length equals 14 residues. Germline CDR1 reads MNHNS; CDR2 reads SASEGT. Trimming cost V 1 base and J 5 bases, with 12 bases left between them. The CDR3 DNA is TGTGCCAGCAGTGAAGGAACCGGGGCGGACGAGCAGTACTTC. Translation gives CASSEGTGADEQYF.

The chain combines TRBV20-1 with TRBJ2-5; D gene unclear. The CDR3 runs to 11 residues. Germline V gives CDR1 DFQATT, CDR2 SNEGSKA (reference sequence). V dropped 6 bases and J dropped 5 bases, with 10 bases sitting between them. The CDR3 coding sequence is TGCAGTGCCACGAACGGGGAGACCCAGTACTTC. Its protein is CSATNGETQYF.

This rearrangement joins TRBV9 to TRBJ2-3; tentatively, D is TRBD2 (7 bases). This CDR3 has 15 residues. Germline CDR1 SGDLS, CDR2 YYNGEE. V was pared by 4 bases and J by 4 bases, with 16 bases between. This chain's CDR3 is CASSPSGRGADTQYF. Here the CDR3 DNA reads TGTGCCAGCAGCCCATCTGGGAGGGGGGCAGATACGCAGTATTTT.